This is a list of T cell receptor beta chains from one sample in a study of sequential checkpoint blockade in melanoma. Here immunoSEQ multiplex PCR was the method, and the copy in TCRdb shows in-frame clones only, minus some. The top ten hold about 5.5% of the sample, which has about 35,000 clones, roughly four fifths seen once. The specimen was CD8+ T cells sorted from blood (inferred from file names), collected from a patient given nivolumab and ipilimumab in sequence. Receptor source: a human donor with melanoma. The CDR3 runs from the conserved cysteine through the conserved F or W. A D gene is named only where the DNA matches it firmly. Clone sizes are given selectively: once, few, many, or a class where the clone is expanded.

CDR3 DNA	CDR3 protein	J gene	clone size	V gene	D gene
TGTGCCAGCAGTGACTATGGAGCTGAAGCTTTCTTT	CASSDYGAEAFF	TRBJ1-1	-	TRBV6-1	-
TGTGCCAGCAGCCAAGGAATTTGGGGGACTAGCGGTCAAGAGACCCAGTACTTC	CASSQGIWGTSGQETQYF	TRBJ2-5	-	TRBV4-2	TRBD2
TGTGCCAGCAGTTTGACAGGGGTCTACGAGCAGTACTTC	CASSLTGVYEQYF	TRBJ2-7	-	TRBV28	TRBD1
TGTGCCAGCAGCTACGGGACAGACTCCTACGAGCAGTACTTC	CASSYGTDSYEQYF	TRBJ2-7	once	TRBV5-4	TRBD1
TGTGCCAGCAGTTCGTTGACAAGAACCTACGAGCAGTACTTC	CASSSLTRTYEQYF	TRBJ2-7	-	TRBV27	-
TGTGCCAGTAATGAGGGGGATCTGCAAGAGACCCAGTACTTC	CASNEGDLQETQYF	TRBJ2-5	few	TRBV19	-
TGTGCCAGCAGTGGTAGCGGGGCGAGCTCCTACAATGAGCAGTTCTTC	CASSGSGASSYNEQFF	TRBJ2-1	-	TRBV6-6	TRBD2
TGTGCCAGCAGCGATAAATCCGGGATCTCGTTTAACTATGGCTACACCTTC	CASSDKSGISFNYGYTF	TRBJ1-2	-	TRBV11-2	-
TGCGCCAGCAGCCTGGACACCTTTCAGCCCCAGCATTTT	CASSLDTFQPQHF	TRBJ1-5	-	TRBV4-1	-
TGCAGCGCCACAGGCTTTAGTATTACTGAAGCTTTCTTT	CSATGFSITEAFF	TRBJ1-1	-	TRBV29-1	-
TGTGCCAGTCCCCAGGGCATTGACACCGGGGAGCTGTTTTTT	CASPQGIDTGELFF	TRBJ2-2	-	TRBV6-1	-
TGTGCCAGCAGCCCTTCTAGCGGGGTCACCGGGGAGCTGTTTTTT	CASSPSSGVTGELFF	TRBJ2-2	-	TRBV7-6	TRBD2
TGTGCCAGCAGTTTGGCGACTAGTCCACTCACAGATACGCAGTATTTT	CASSLATSPLTDTQYF	TRBJ2-3	-	TRBV27	-
TGCGCCAGCAGCCAAGCGCCTGCCCCTGCGTTTGGAGTCTATGGCTACACCTTC	CASSQAPAPAFGVYGYTF	TRBJ1-2	-	TRBV4-1	-
TGTGCCAGCAGTTTGCGTGGGAACACTGAAGCTTTCTTT	CASSLRGNTEAFF	TRBJ1-1	few	TRBV27	-
TGTGCCAGCAGCTCCGACCCGGGACAGGGGGGCACTGAAGCTTTCTTT	CASSSDPGQGGTEAFF	TRBJ1-1	-	TRBV4-2	TRBD1
TGTGCCAGCAGCTTAGCGTCCGGGACAGGGGTCACAGATACGCAGTATTTT	CASSLASGTGVTDTQYF	TRBJ2-3	-	TRBV7-6	TRBD1
TGTGCCAGCAGTCAAATCACAGGGGGCGGACGAGCTTTCTTT	CASSQITGGGRAFF	TRBJ1-1	-	TRBV28	TRBD1
TGTGCCAGCAGTATAGGGGGCTACGAGCAGTACTTC	CASSIGGYEQYF	TRBJ2-7	-	TRBV6-1	-